Listed below are T cell receptor beta chains from one sample, sequenced in a study of blood T cell repertoires in COVID-19. Libraries were prepared by immunoSEQ multiplex PCR; TCRdb keeps only in-frame clonotypes and omits some of them. The sample lists 6,500 to 8,000 clones; 86% were seen once. Sequencing input: peripheral blood. These TCRs come from a human donor with active COVID-19. The donor label of this sample is uncertain. CDR3s include the opening cysteine and the closing phenylalanine or tryptophan. The order of the fields is D gene, clone size, V gene, J gene, CDR3 DNA, CDR3 protein. The D gene is left open where the match is weak. The listing skips clone size in some rows; elsewhere it reads once, few, many or a size class.

d_gene: NA
abundance: NA
v_gene: TRBV5-6
j_gene: TRBJ1-3
CDR3nt: TGTGCCAGCAGCCCTATGTATTACGGAGTCTCTGGAAACACCATATATTTT
CDR3aa: CASSPMYYGVSGNTIYF

d_gene: TRBD1
abundance: NA
v_gene: TRBV14
j_gene: TRBJ2-3
CDR3nt: TGTGCCAGCAGCCAAGACCTCAACAGGGGGGATACGCAGTATTTT
CDR3aa: CASSQDLNRGDTQYF

d_gene: NA
abundance: NA
v_gene: TRBV2
j_gene: TRBJ1-2
CDR3nt: TGTGCCAGCAGTGAAGAGGGGATACGCTATGGCTACACCTTC
CDR3aa: CASSEEGIRYGYTF

d_gene: TRBD2
abundance: NA
v_gene: TRBV5-5
j_gene: TRBJ2-5
CDR3nt: TGTGCCAGCAGCTTGGAACTAGCGGGAACCACCGGGGAGACCCAGTACTTC
CDR3aa: CASSLELAGTTGETQYF

d_gene: NA
abundance: NA
v_gene: TRBV13
j_gene: TRBJ1-2
CDR3nt: TGTGCCAGCAGTCAAGGGCAGGGTAGGTATGGCTACACCTTC
CDR3aa: CASSQGQGRYGYTF

d_gene: NA
abundance: few
v_gene: TRBV25-1
j_gene: TRBJ1-2
CDR3nt: TGTGCCAGCAGTTTGAGAGGGGGTCGCGGCTACACCTTC
CDR3aa: CASSLRGGRGYTF

d_gene: TRBD1
abundance: NA
v_gene: TRBV12-5
j_gene: TRBJ2-7
CDR3nt: TGTGCTAGTGGTTTGGTAGCCGGGACAGGGGGCAGATACGAGCAGTACTTC
CDR3aa: CASGLVAGTGGRYEQYF

d_gene: NA
abundance: NA
v_gene: TRBV7-7
j_gene: TRBJ2-5
CDR3nt: TGTGCTAGCAGCTTAGGTCCCGCGCAAATCCAAGAGACCCAGTACTTC
CDR3aa: CASSLGPAQIQETQYF

d_gene: TRBD1
abundance: NA
v_gene: TRBV6-5
j_gene: TRBJ2-5
CDR3nt: TGTGCCAGCAGTTACGGGACAGGGGGGACGGAGACCCAGTACTTC
CDR3aa: CASSYGTGGTETQYF

d_gene: TRBD2
abundance: NA
v_gene: TRBV29-1
j_gene: TRBJ2-1
CDR3nt: TGCAGCGTCAAGATTAGCGGGAGAGTTAATGAGCAGTTCTTC
CDR3aa: CSVKISGRVNEQFF

d_gene: NA
abundance: once
v_gene: TRBV29-1
j_gene: TRBJ2-1
CDR3nt: TGCAGCGTTGAAGGGTGGGCGGGGTCCTACAATGAGCAGTTCTTC
CDR3aa: CSVEGWAGSYNEQFF

d_gene: NA
abundance: once
v_gene: TRBV30
j_gene: TRBJ2-2
CDR3nt: TGTGCCTGGAGCAGGGGGGTAGGGACCGGGGAGCTGTTTTTT
CDR3aa: CAWSRGVGTGELFF

d_gene: TRBD1
abundance: NA
v_gene: TRBV2
j_gene: TRBJ1-1
CDR3nt: TGTGCCAGCAGTTCCGGGACAGGGGGCTCTGAAGCTTTCTTT
CDR3aa: CASSSGTGGSEAFF

d_gene: NA
abundance: few
v_gene: TRBV7-9
j_gene: TRBJ1-1
CDR3nt: TGTGCCAGCAGCTTTCCAGGGTCGGGCACTGAAGCTTTCTTT
CDR3aa: CASSFPGSGTEAFF

d_gene: NA
abundance: NA
v_gene: TRBV11-3
j_gene: TRBJ2-3
CDR3nt: TGTGCCAGCAGCTTAAGCGGGCGCACAGATACGCAGTATTTT
CDR3aa: CASSLSGRTDTQYF

d_gene: NA
abundance: NA
v_gene: TRBV27
j_gene: TRBJ1-2
CDR3nt: TGTGCCAGCAGTTTCTCGGGTCTTGGGGGGAACACCTTC
CDR3aa: CASSFSGLGGNTF

d_gene: NA
abundance: NA
v_gene: TRBV19
j_gene: TRBJ2-2
CDR3nt: TGTGCCAGTAGTATCCTCGGGAGCGCAAACACCGGGGAGCTGTTTTTT
CDR3aa: CASSILGSANTGELFF

d_gene: TRBD1
abundance: few
v_gene: TRBV10-2
j_gene: TRBJ1-2
CDR3nt: TGCGCCAGCAGTGAACGAGACAGGGGAGGTGGCTACACCTTC
CDR3aa: CASSERDRGGGYTF

d_gene: NA
abundance: NA
v_gene: TRBV27
j_gene: TRBJ1-2
CDR3nt: TGTGCCAGCAGTAGAACGACAGCTAACTATGGCTACACCTTC
CDR3aa: CASSRTTANYGYTF

d_gene: NA
abundance: NA
v_gene: TRBV4-1
j_gene: TRBJ1-5
CDR3nt: TGCGCCAGCAGCCCCTATCTTTTGAGGCGCCGGGAGGATCAGCCCCAGCATTTT
CDR3aa: CASSPYLLRRREDQPQHF

d_gene: TRBD1
abundance: NA
v_gene: TRBV7-2
j_gene: TRBJ1-1
CDR3nt: TGTGCCAGCAGCCCCTCGGACAGGGCGAACACTGAAGCTTTCTTT
CDR3aa: CASSPSDRANTEAFF

d_gene: TRBD2
abundance: NA
v_gene: TRBV19
j_gene: TRBJ2-5
CDR3nt: TGTGCCAGTAGTATCGGTGTTGCTAGCGGGGCTGAGACCCAGTACTTC
CDR3aa: CASSIGVASGAETQYF

d_gene: TRBD1
abundance: NA
v_gene: TRBV5-6
j_gene: TRBJ1-1
CDR3nt: TGTGCCAGCAGCTTTCTCTGGGCAGGGGGGATGAACACTGAAGCTTTCTTT
CDR3aa: CASSFLWAGGMNTEAFF

d_gene: TRBD1
abundance: NA
v_gene: TRBV19
j_gene: TRBJ2-5
CDR3nt: TGTGCCAGTAAGGGGGCAGGGCAAGAGACCCAGTACTTC
CDR3aa: CASKGAGQETQYF